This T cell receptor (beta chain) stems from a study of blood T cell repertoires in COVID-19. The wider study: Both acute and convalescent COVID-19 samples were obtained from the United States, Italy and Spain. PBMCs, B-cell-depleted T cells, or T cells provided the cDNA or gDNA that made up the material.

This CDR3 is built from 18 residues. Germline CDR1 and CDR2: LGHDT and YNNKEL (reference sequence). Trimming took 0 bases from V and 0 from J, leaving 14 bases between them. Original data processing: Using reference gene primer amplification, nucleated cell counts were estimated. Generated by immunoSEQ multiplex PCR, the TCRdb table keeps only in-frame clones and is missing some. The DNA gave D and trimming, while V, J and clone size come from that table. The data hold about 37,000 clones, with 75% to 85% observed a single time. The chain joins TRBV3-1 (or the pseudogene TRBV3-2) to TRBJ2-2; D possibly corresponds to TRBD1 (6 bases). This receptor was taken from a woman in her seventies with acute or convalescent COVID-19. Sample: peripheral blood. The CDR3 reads CASSQDHPRTANTGELFF. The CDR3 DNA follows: TGTGCCAGCAGCCAAGATCATCCCCGGACAGCGAACACCGGGGAGCTGTTTTTT.